Listed below are T cell receptor beta chains from one sample, sequenced in a study of shared clonotypes between healthy human individuals. Method: immunoSEQ multiplex PCR; TCRdb's copy keeps in-frame clones and lacks some. The profile covers roughly 2.2 million clones, with 85% to 95% appearing a single time and approximately 0.4% taken by the ten largest. The sample consisted of naive CD4+ T cells from PBMCs. Source of these receptors: a man in his late teens or twenties in good health. Some clones in this sample may be carry-over from other donors' samples. Each CDR3 is given with its conserved first and last residue. The order of the fields is J gene, V gene, CDR3 protein.

TRBJ2-6	TRBV27	CASRNRATSVSGANVLTF
TRBJ1-5	TRBV28	CASRPGTRHQPQHF
TRBJ2-5	TRBV30	CAWGGGAGEETQYF
TRBJ2-7	TRBV28	CASRWQASYEQYF
TRBJ1-2	TRBV2	CASSEDLSNYGYTF
TRBJ2-7	TRBV7-3	CASSPHQGAYEQYF
TRBJ2-3	TRBV5-1	CASSPNGADTQYF
TRBJ2-2	TRBV7-9	CASSLDWLAGVTGELFF
TRBJ1-5	TRBV4-1	CASSQEGQGRYQPQHF
TRBJ1-1	TRBV5-5	CASSLVAGQGAFF
TRBJ1-4	TRBV10-3	CAIGRDRGNEKLFF
TRBJ2-1	TRBV4-2	CASSQDPGLAGGMNEQFF
TRBJ2-1	TRBV5-1	CASSLGVLAGGPGEQFF
TRBJ2-3	TRBV5-5	CASSLEASGFTDTQYF
TRBJ1-2	TRBV7-8	CASSLGANYGYTF
TRBJ1-1	TRBV6-6	CASSLMKTESKAFF
TRBJ2-2	TRBV5-1	CASSLSPGSNTGELFF
TRBJ1-1	TRBV5-6	CASSWNRVRVRTEAFF
TRBJ1-1	TRBV5-6	CASSKRTGRTRPEAFF
TRBJ1-1	TRBV5-1	CASSLIPKDSEAFF
TRBJ2-7	TRBV2	CASSVKGARGEQYF
TRBJ2-7	TRBV5-5	CASSFGLAGGIYEQYF
TRBJ2-1	TRBV19	CASSRNTGAPGPEQFF
TRBJ2-2	TRBV27	CASSLWGGGDTGELFF
TRBJ1-5	TRBV28	CASSGADRGDQPQHF
TRBJ1-3	TRBV4-3	CASSQDPAGPGNTIYF
TRBJ1-1	TRBV29-1	CSVEANDREAFF
TRBJ1-1	TRBV28	CASISPGTAMNTEAFF
TRBJ1-1	TRBV18	CASSLGGNAEAFF
TRBJ2-5	TRBV7-8	CASSRDRQTQYF
TRBJ1-2	TRBV6-6	CATKGGPANYGYTF
TRBJ2-4	TRBV5-6	CASSFGGIAKNIQYF
TRBJ2-4	TRBV5-1	CASSLTTPAKNIQYF
TRBJ2-3	TRBV19	CASRNPGGGPADTQYF
TRBJ2-3	TRBV7-8	CASSLRLAGTSTDTQYF
TRBJ1-5	TRBV6-1	CASGPAGTIWPQHF
TRBJ2-7	TRBV27	CASSPPGSIAYEQYF
TRBJ2-1	TRBV28	CASSFRQKQFF
TRBJ2-7	TRBV6-5	CASSPLRGLTYEQYF
TRBJ2-7	TRBV9	CASSPTGTSGLEEQYF
TRBJ2-1	TRBV5-6	CASSRFAAGGSFF
TRBJ1-2	TRBV9	CASSVASNYGYTF
TRBJ2-5	TRBV7-2	CASSLAWGQGQETQYF
TRBJ2-7	TRBV5-1	CASSLAGQPAYEQYF
TRBJ2-2	TRBV4-2	CASSQGISANTGELFF
TRBJ1-1	TRBV5-8	CASSLALPWDTEAFF
TRBJ2-1	TRBV4-1	CASSLSLGPSEQFF
TRBJ2-1	TRBV6-5	CASRAGGPYNEQFF
TRBJ1-4	TRBV28	CASRREPSEKLFF
TRBJ2-7	TRBV6-5	CASSSPDRAGGEQYF
TRBJ2-1	TRBV11-2	CASSLGSYNEQFF
TRBJ2-2	TRBV4-3	CASSVTANTGELFF
TRBJ2-3	TRBV7-2	CASSLVWDTTSTDTQYF
TRBJ2-3	TRBV4-3	CASSRTTSGEPQYF
TRBJ1-1	TRBV27	CASSLGGGQGRPRAFF
TRBJ1-5	TRBV27	CASSFMGQGNQPQHF
TRBJ2-2	TRBV13	CATCSRFGHTGELFF